This TCR beta chain is drawn from a study of T cells after posttransplantation cyclophosphamide. This clone was observed a handful of times. No antigen is known for it. Produced via immunoSEQ multiplex PCR; TCRdb's table is partial and in-frame only. Among some 30,000 clones listed, more than 85% were seen once. Cells defined as naive were viable CD3+CD4+ or CD3+CD8+ and CCR7+CD45RA+CD45RO-CD95-CD27+CD28+. Study-level points and caveats: Recipient CMV seropositivity and CMV reactivation strongly tracked TRB clonality. Donor-recipient repertoire similarity was low at 1-2 months, rising over year one.

V lost 0 bases, J lost 5 bases, and 8 bases lay in between. The CDR3 has 13 residues. Germline V gene lookup returns CDR1 SGHRS and CDR2 YFSETQ. Specimen: naive CD4+ T cells sorted from blood. V is TRBV5-1 and J is TRBJ1-1, with a tentative D call TRBD1 (5 bases). This clonotype was obtained from a young man in good health and a related stem cell transplant donor. In nucleotides, the CDR3 is TGCGCCAGCAGCTTGGCAGCAGGGACTGAAGCTTTCTTT. It encodes CASSLAAGTEAFF.